This TCR beta chain was obtained from a study of blood T cell repertoires in COVID-19. Study at large: COVID-19 samples from acute and convalescent phases originated in the United States, Italy and Spain.

Profiled with immunoSEQ multiplex PCR; TCRdb holds only in-frame clones, not every one. The table shows 150,000 to 200,000 clones, with roughly 85% occurring only once. V gave up 5 bases and J gave up 7 bases, with 14 bases separating them. This CDR3 contains 13 residues. Germline lookup yields CDR1 SGHVS and CDR2 FQNEAQ. This clonotype originated in a man aged 35 to 55 with acute or convalescent COVID-19. The gene calls are TRBV7-8 and TRBJ1-2; no clear D gene. The sample consisted of peripheral blood. CDR3 nucleotide sequence: TGTGCCAGCAGCGCTGAGGGTTATGGTGGCTACACCTTC. Amino acid sequence: CASSAEGYGGYTF.